These 14 T cell receptor beta chains originate from one sample sequenced in a study of blood T cell repertoires in COVID-19. Repertoires were generated with immunoSEQ multiplex PCR, while TCRdb's copy carries only in-frame clones and drops some. The table records around 77,000 clones, about nine tenths of them present only once. Specimen: peripheral blood. These receptors originate from a man in his 70s with active or convalescent COVID-19.

The chain employs TRBV5-5 and TRBJ2-1; unclear D gene. The length of the CDR3 is 15 residues. Trimming pared 0 bases from V and 3 bases from J, leaving 10 bases between. Germline CDR1 reads SGHKS; CDR2 reads YYEKEE (reference sequence). The CDR3: CASSLELPSYNEQFF. The DNA for the CDR3 is TGTGCCAGCAGCTTGGAACTACCCAGCTACAATGAGCAGTTCTTC. Full variable domain (outside the CDR3, taken from reference TRBV5-5 and TRBJ2-1): DAGVTQSPTHLIKTRGQQVTLRCSPISGHKSVSWYQQVLGQGPQFIFQYYEKEERGRGNFPDRFSARQFPNYSSELNVNALLLGDSALYLCASSLELPSYNEQFFGPGTRLTVL.

The chain joins TRBV27 to TRBJ2-3, with TRBD2 matching over 11 bases. Germline V gene lookup returns CDR1 MNHEY and CDR2 SMNVEV (reference sequence). Losses at the gene ends were 5 bases for V and 0 bases for J; bases not matched to a gene: 13. The CDR3 is made up of 19 amino acids. CDR3 in amino acids: CASSPPPGTSGGSTDTQYF. The CDR3 DNA reads TGTGCCAGCAGTCCACCTCCGGGGACTAGCGGAGGGAGCACAGATACGCAGTATTTT.

The rearrangement uses TRBV5-1 and TRBJ2-3, with D possibly being TRBD2 (6 bases). The length of the CDR3 is 14 residues. The V end lost 0 bases, the J end lost 3 bases, and 8 bases lay between the germline ends. CDR1 and CDR2 (germline): SGHRS, YFSETQ. The CDR3 bases are TGCGCCAGCAGCTTGGGCCGGGGGACAGATACGCAGTATTTT. Amino acid sequence: CASSLGRGTDTQYF.

This rearrangement joins TRBV2 to TRBJ1-2, with D unclear. Looked up from germline, CDR1 is SNHLY and CDR2 is FYNNEI. With 7 bases removed from V and 3 bases from J, the gap between germline ends came to 15 bases. The CDR3 spans 14 residues. The chain's CDR3 is CASTPAGGYYGYTF. The DNA for the CDR3 is TGTGCCAGCACCCCCGCGGGCGGGTACTATGGCTACACCTTC.

The J gene is TRBJ2-3, the V gene TRBV18; D gene unclear. The ends were cut back, 4 bases at V and 6 bases at J, with 11 bases in the middle. The CDR3 covers 13 residues. Germline-derived CDR1 and CDR2 are KGHSH and LQKENI. The CDR3 nucleotides are TGTGCCAGCTCACTTACCGGAGACGATACGCAGTATTTT. It specifies CASSLTGDDTQYF.

This chain joins TRBV28 and TRBJ1-1; perhaps TRBD1 as D (6 bases). CDR1 MDHEN and CDR2 SYDVKM come from the germline V gene. The CDR3 runs to 14 residues. The V and J ends lost 6 bases and 0 bases respectively, with 11 bases between them. CDR3 loop: CASRDGTLNTEAFF. The CDR3 DNA is TGTGCCAGCAGGGATGGGACACTGAACACTGAAGCTTTCTTT.

The J gene is TRBJ2-4, the V gene TRBV4-3, with 9 bases matching TRBD1. V was clipped by 1 base and J by 7 bases; unmatched bases: 5. CDR1 is LGHNA and CDR2 is YSLEER in the germline V gene. The CDR3 has 15 residues. CDR3 sequence: CASSQAPGQGNIQYF. In nucleotides, the CDR3 is TGCGCCAGCAGCCAAGCGCCGGGACAGGGCAACATTCAGTACTTC.

This clone was counted a few times. The V gene is TRBV19, the J gene TRBJ1-2, with 7 bases aligning to TRBD1. Germline V gene data show CDR1 as LNHDA and CDR2 as SQIVND (reference sequence). The V gene end was trimmed by 5 bases and the J gene end by 7 bases; junction bases not matched to a gene: 16. This CDR3 spans 16 amino acids. CDR3 in DNA: TGTGCCAGTAGTGCCTCGCCGGGACAGTTCGTTGGTGGCTACACCTTC. Translated: CASSASPGQFVGGYTF.

This rearrangement joins TRBV6-6 to TRBJ1-2; TRBD1 agrees at 7 bases. This CDR3 contains 15 residues. V shed 7 bases and J 6 bases; nucleotides not matched to a gene: 14. Germline V gene data show CDR1 as MNHNY and CDR2 as SVGAGI (reference sequence). The CDR3 DNA follows: TGTGCCAGCATCTTCCGAGGAGGGGACAGAGATGGCTACACCTTC. It translates to CASIFRGGDRDGYTF.

V gene TRBV28 combines with J gene TRBJ2-1; 12 positions agree with TRBD2. J was trimmed by 8 bases and V by 3 bases; bases with no gene match: 8. This CDR3 has 16 amino acids. Germline CDR1 is MDHEN and CDR2 is SYDVKM. The CDR3 sequence is CASSLSASGGVDEQFF. For the CDR3, the DNA is TGTGCCAGCAGTTTGAGCGCTAGCGGGGGGGTGGATGAGCAGTTCTTC.

The chain is built from TRBV16 and TRBJ1-1, with unresolved D. Trimming took 0 bases from V and 3 from J, leaving 8 bases between them. The germline CDR1 and CDR2 sequences are KGHSY and FQNENV. This CDR3 contains 14 residues. CDR3 bases: TGTGCCAGCAGCCAATCCGGGATTGACACTGAAGCTTTCTTT. Translating gives CASSQSGIDTEAFF.

The chain employs TRBV19 and TRBJ2-3, with 9 bases matching TRBD1. The CDR3 length is 15 residues. The junction had 9 bases not matched to a gene; V was cut back by 6 bases and J by 5 bases. The germline V gene has CDR1 LNHDA and CDR2 SQIVND (reference sequence). CDR3 nucleotide sequence: TGTGCCAGTAGCCAGGACAGGGGTGAGATAGATACGCAGTATTTT. This gives the protein CASSQDRGEIDTQYF.

The chain carries TRBV5-1 and TRBJ2-1; D call uncertain. The CDR3 covers 14 residues. Trimming pared 3 bases from V and 5 bases from J, leaving 12 bases between. The V gene's germline CDR1 is SGHRS and CDR2 YFSETQ. In DNA form, the CDR3 reads TGCGCCAGCAGCTCCATCCCCCGAGACAATGAGCAGTTCTTC. Its protein product is CASSSIPRDNEQFF.

This clone was found once. The V call is TRBV30, the J call TRBJ1-2; D perhaps matches TRBD1 (5 bases). The CDR3 length is 13 residues. Trimming left V 1 base short and J 5 bases short, with 11 bases between. CDR1 and CDR2 (germline): GTSNPN, SVGIG (reference sequence). CDR3 sequence (DNA): TGTGCCTGGAGTGGACAGTTACTTTATGGCTACACCTTC. This encodes CAWSGQLLYGYTF.